A selection of T cell receptor beta chains follows, all from one sample in a study of graft-versus-host responses after intestinal transplantation. These receptors' targets are unknown. TCRdb's table, derived via immunoSEQ multiplex PCR, lists solely in-frame clones and lacks some. This table holds over 75,000 clones, around 93% found once. The sample here was unstimulated CD8+ T cells sorted from spleen or lymph node cells, taken before transplant. All receptors come from a human donor who was the organ donor for an intestinal transplant. Each CDR3 is given with its conserved first and last residue. A D gene is named only where the DNA matches it firmly. Expanded clones are given a class, and other clones once, few, many or no size at all.

CDR3aa	CDR3nt	d_gene	abundance	j_gene	v_gene
CASSLVGQTYEQYF	TGTGCCAGCAGCTTAGTGGGACAGACCTACGAGCAGTACTTC	TRBD1	NA	TRBJ2-7	TRBV7-6
CASSRVSQVTEAFF	TGCGCCAGCAGCCGCGTATCTCAGGTAACTGAAGCTTTCTTT	NA	NA	TRBJ1-1	TRBV4-1
CASSSNSGSHYEQYF	TGTGCCAGCAGCTCTAATAGCGGGAGTCACTACGAGCAGTACTTC	TRBD2	NA	TRBJ2-7	TRBV7-6
CASSSQRPGALNEKLFF	TGTGCCAGCAGTTCGCAACGACCAGGGGCCCTTAATGAAAAACTGTTTTTT	NA	once	TRBJ1-4	TRBV27
CASSLKDRTYEQYF	TGTGCCAGCAGTTTAAAGGACAGAACTTACGAGCAGTACTTC	NA	NA	TRBJ2-7	TRBV27
CASSLDGTGVGYTF	TGTGCCAGCAGCTTAGACGGGACAGGGGTTGGCTACACCTTC	TRBD1	NA	TRBJ1-2	TRBV11-2
CASSVAPGLLPTYANTGELFF	TGTGCCAGCAGCGTCGCTCCGGGACTCCTCCCTACCTACGCGAACACCGGGGAGCTGTTTTTT	NA	NA	TRBJ2-2	TRBV9
CASSQPGLAGGGAYNEQFF	TGCGCCAGCAGCCAACCGGGACTAGCGGGAGGGGGGGCCTACAATGAGCAGTTCTTC	TRBD2	NA	TRBJ2-1	TRBV4-1
CASSQDSLNPPDGYTF	TGTGCCAGCAGCCAAGATTCCCTTAACCCTCCGGATGGCTACACCTTC	NA	NA	TRBJ1-2	TRBV14
CASSRSPQRDGYTF	TGTGCCAGCAGCCGAAGTCCCCAGCGCGATGGCTACACCTTC	NA	NA	TRBJ1-2	TRBV7-6
CASSQEPTGSGNTIYF	TGCGCCAGCAGCCAAGAACCGACAGGCTCTGGAAACACCATATATTTT	NA	NA	TRBJ1-3	TRBV4-1
CASSDSANYGYTF	TGTGCCAGCAGTGACTCCGCTAACTATGGCTACACCTTC	NA	NA	TRBJ1-2	TRBV6-5
CASSYGAGSTDTQYF	TGTGCCAGCAGTTACGGGGCAGGCAGCACAGATACGCAGTATTTT	NA	NA	TRBJ2-3	TRBV6-5
CASAQVASGSNEQFF	TGTGCCAGCGCGCAGGTGGCTAGCGGGAGTAATGAGCAGTTCTTC	TRBD2	NA	TRBJ2-1	TRBV2
CSVENNKRYGYTF	TGCAGCGTTGAAAATAATAAACGGTATGGCTACACCTTC	NA	NA	TRBJ1-2	TRBV29-1
CASSFWGLNTEAFF	TGTGCCAGCAGTTTCTGGGGCCTGAACACTGAAGCTTTCTTT	NA	NA	TRBJ1-1	TRBV5-4
CASGTGGPREQYF	TGTGCCAGCGGGACAGGGGGCCCGCGCGAGCAGTACTTC	TRBD1	NA	TRBJ2-7	TRBV28
CASSQREEFGETQYF	TGTGCCAGTAGTCAGCGGGAGGAGTTTGGTGAGACCCAGTACTTC	TRBD2	NA	TRBJ2-5	TRBV19
CASSLGSAGYTGELFF	TGTGCCAGCAGCTTAGGGTCTGCGGGGTACACCGGGGAGCTGTTTTTT	NA	NA	TRBJ2-2	TRBV7-8
CAISESFYGGGTDTQYF	TGTGCCATCAGTGAGTCGTTTTACGGGGGTGGCACAGATACGCAGTATTTT	NA	NA	TRBJ2-3	TRBV10-3
CASSFDAGGLFTDTQYF	TGTGCCAGCAGCTTCGATGCTGGCGGGCTATTCACAGATACGCAGTATTTT	NA	NA	TRBJ2-3	TRBV7-8
CASSDGNRVRETQYF	TGTGCCAGCAGTGATGGAAACAGGGTCCGGGAGACCCAGTACTTC	NA	NA	TRBJ2-5	TRBV2
CASSPGLYNEQFF	TGTGCCAGCAGTCCTGGGCTCTACAATGAGCAGTTCTTC	NA	NA	TRBJ2-1	TRBV6-5
CASSHSGTELWQPQHF	TGTGCCAGCAGCCACTCCGGGACAGAATTATGGCAGCCCCAGCATTTT	TRBD1	NA	TRBJ1-5	TRBV5-5
CASNPRASAKSAQYF	TGTGCCAGTAATCCCCGGGCTAGCGCAAAATCGGCCCAGTACTTC	NA	few	TRBJ2-5	TRBV19
CASSQAGTTNTGELFF	TGCGCCAGCAGCCAAGCAGGGACAACGAACACCGGGGAGCTGTTTTTT	NA	NA	TRBJ2-2	TRBV4-1
CASSLGDTEAFF	TGCGCCAGCAGCTTGGGGGACACGGAAGCTTTCTTT	NA	NA	TRBJ1-1	TRBV5-1
CASTPGPLAGDYYEQYF	TGTGCCAGCACCCCCGGGCCTCTAGCGGGGGATTACTACGAGCAGTACTTC	TRBD2	NA	TRBJ2-7	TRBV5-6
CASSGPGGYHPSTDTQYF	TGTGCCAGCAGCGGTCCAGGGGGCTACCACCCGAGCACAGATACGCAGTATTTT	TRBD1	NA	TRBJ2-3	TRBV11-2
CASSPPGRETQYF	TGTGCCAGCTCACCCCCAGGTAGAGAGACCCAGTACTTC	NA	NA	TRBJ2-5	TRBV18
CASSLAGQGSYEQYF	TGTGCCAGCAGCTTAGCCGGACAGGGGAGCTACGAGCAGTACTTC	TRBD1	NA	TRBJ2-7	TRBV7-9
CSVAFTAYNTEAFF	TGCAGCGTTGCCTTTACAGCCTATAACACTGAAGCTTTCTTT	NA	NA	TRBJ1-1	TRBV29-1
CASSAGTTDTQYF	TGTGCCAGCAGCGCGGGGACCACAGATACGCAGTATTTT	NA	NA	TRBJ2-3	TRBV5-6
CASSPYGMGAENTDTQYF	TGTGCCAGCAGCCCGTATGGGATGGGGGCCGAGAACACAGATACGCAGTATTTT	NA	NA	TRBJ2-3	TRBV5-4
CASSPIQEGAYEQYF	TGCGCCAGCAGCCCAATCCAAGAGGGGGCCTACGAGCAGTACTTC	NA	NA	TRBJ2-7	TRBV4-1
CASSLTLKNIQYF	TGTGCCAGCAGCTTAACACTAAAAAACATTCAGTACTTC	NA	NA	TRBJ2-4	TRBV7-6
CASSLKVRLAGGRLVKETQYF	TGTGCCAGCAGTTTAAAAGTTCGACTAGCGGGAGGGAGACTGGTTAAAGAGACCCAGTACTTC	TRBD2	NA	TRBJ2-5	TRBV28
CASGIPGHPFYEQYF	TGTGCCAGCGGAATACCGGGACACCCATTCTACGAGCAGTACTTC	NA	NA	TRBJ2-7	TRBV5-8
CASSQVFLAGLTDTQYF	TGCGCCAGCAGCCAAGTTTTCCTAGCGGGGCTCACAGATACGCAGTATTTT	TRBD2	NA	TRBJ2-3	TRBV4-1
CATSRGNRGNLYGYTF	TGTGCCACCAGCAGAGGGAACAGGGGGAACCTATATGGCTACACCTTC	TRBD1	once	TRBJ1-2	TRBV15
CASSASRNTGELFF	TGTGCCAGCAGTGCTAGCCGGAACACCGGGGAGCTGTTTTTT	NA	NA	TRBJ2-2	TRBV6-1
CASSQEGGSSYEQYF	TGTGCCAGCAGCCAAGAGGGGGGAAGCTCCTACGAGCAGTACTTC	NA	NA	TRBJ2-7	TRBV14
CASSQDSDRIYGYTF	TGTGCCAGCAGCCAAGATTCCGACAGGATATATGGCTACACCTTC	NA	NA	TRBJ1-2	TRBV14
CASSLGQNYGYTF	TGTGCCAGCAGCTTGGGCCAGAACTATGGCTACACCTTC	NA	NA	TRBJ1-2	TRBV5-6
CASSQLPGQGYYEQFF	TGCGCCAGCAGCCAACTACCGGGACAGGGTTACTATGAGCAGTTCTTC	TRBD1	NA	TRBJ2-1	TRBV4-1
CASRSFEQETQYF	TGTGCCAGCAGGAGCTTCGAACAAGAGACCCAGTACTTC	NA	NA	TRBJ2-5	TRBV27
CASSWGGGWVVGWTDTQYF	TGTGCCAGCAGCTGGGGGGGTGGTTGGGTGGTTGGGTGGACAGATACGCAGTATTTT	TRBD2	NA	TRBJ2-3	TRBV7-9
CASSDSPWSGRTVLDTQYF	TGTGCCAGCAGTGACTCGCCTTGGAGCGGGAGGACGGTTTTGGATACGCAGTATTTT	TRBD2	NA	TRBJ2-3	TRBV6-4
CAWSSGTSGTTDTQYF	TGTGCCTGGAGTTCGGGGACTAGCGGGACCACAGATACGCAGTATTTT	TRBD2	NA	TRBJ2-3	TRBV30
CASGAGLTYEQYF	TGCGCCAGCGGAGCAGGGTTAACCTACGAGCAGTACTTC	NA	NA	TRBJ2-7	TRBV4-1
CASLERGEYNEQFF	TGTGCCAGCCTAGAGCGGGGAGAATACAATGAGCAGTTCTTC	TRBD2	NA	TRBJ2-1	TRBV5-5
CASSQGSYPWAGGSYEQYF	TGTGCCAGCAGCCAAGGATCGTATCCTTGGGCGGGAGGGTCTTACGAGCAGTACTTC	TRBD2	NA	TRBJ2-7	TRBV4-2
CASSKEDSTYTEAFF	TGTGCCAGCAGCAAAGAAGACAGTACTTACACTGAAGCTTTCTTT	NA	NA	TRBJ1-1	TRBV7-9
CASKDSLNTEAFF	TGTGCCAGTAAGGACAGTCTGAACACTGAAGCTTTCTTT	NA	NA	TRBJ1-1	TRBV19
CASSPRDRVSPLHF	TGTGCCAGCAGCCCCCGGGACAGGGTTTCACCCCTCCACTTT	TRBD1	NA	TRBJ1-6	TRBV28
CASSLGTGSNQPQHF	TGTGCCAGCAGCTTAGGAACGGGTAGCAATCAGCCCCAGCATTTT	NA	NA	TRBJ1-5	TRBV7-8
CASSPGLGSYNEQFF	TGTGCCAGCAGCCCAGGGCTGGGCTCCTACAATGAGCAGTTCTTC	NA	NA	TRBJ2-1	TRBV11-1
CASRLFEGAGGPGGQYF	TGTGCCAGCAGGTTATTCGAGGGAGCGGGAGGGCCTGGCGGGCAGTATTTT	TRBD2	NA	TRBJ2-3	TRBV27
CASSLAGGYYWDEQYF	TGTGCCAGCAGTTTAGCGGGGGGTTACTACTGGGACGAGCAGTACTTC	TRBD2	NA	TRBJ2-7	TRBV28